This TCR beta chain is drawn from a study of OX40 agonist ivuxolimab in advanced cancers. About the full investigation: The costimulatory receptor OX40 (CD134) was targeted by ivuxolimab, a fully human IgG2 agonistic monoclonal antibody. Intravenous ivuxolimab was administered to patients every 2 weeks at six dose levels: 0.01, 0.1, 0.3, 1.5, 3 and 10 mg/kg. Of the 50 to 55 dose-escalation patients, hepatocellular carcinoma was present in about 20, melanoma in approximately 15, renal cell carcinoma in 9 and head and neck cancer in 9. The dose-escalation cohort was around 84% male with a mean age of about 60 years, ranging from roughly 20 to 80. Patients were allowed to have had prior anti-PD-1, anti-PD-L1 or anti-CTLA-4 therapy, and less than 45% of the dose-escalation patients had previously received checkpoint inhibitors. Three dose-escalation patients achieved partial responses, one with hepatocellular carcinoma and two with cutaneous melanoma. The purpose of peripheral TCRbeta sequencing was to test whether ivuxolimab changed TCR sequence diversity and led to clonal T-cell expansion. The paper reports the monotherapy dose-escalation portion (N of about 54 patients) of the phase I ivuxolimab trial.

A word on this clone: The antigen it binds to is not known. Per-nucleotide qualities are absent, and no much larger clonotype sits a single base away.

Genomic DNA was extracted from sorted cells for sequencing of the TCRbeta CDR3 region. TCRbeta CDR3 regions were sequenced using the immunoSEQ Assay. Not all clones reach the TCRdb copy of this immuneACCESS table, which keeps in-frame sequences only. Checked studies attribute under half of the gap to unresolved V genes and leave the rest unexplained. Counted in this sample were about 93,000 clones; 75% to 95% of them appeared once. Roughly 2.6% of the sample is taken by the ten largest. Patients with autoimmune disease history or receiving systemic immunosuppression were excluded from the trial. Peripheral blood for TCR sequencing was collected from all dose cohorts at baseline, on cycle 4 day 1, and on cycle 7 day 1. The samples were drawn from a first-in-human, open-label, multicenter phase I dose-escalation trial of ivuxolimab. The trial enrolled adults with locally advanced or metastatic head and neck squamous cell, hepatocellular, melanoma or renal cell carcinoma. CD4+ and CD8+ T cells were sorted separately from peripheral blood before TCR sequencing.

The paper as a whole reports these results and caveats: Low levels of normalized T-cell clonal expansion were also seen in some nonresponding patients. Which antigens the clonally expanded peripheral T cells were specific for was not determined. At doses of 0.1 to 3.0 mg/kg, clonal expansion of both CD4+ and CD8+ T cells in blood was seen between baseline and week 6. After ivuxolimab, more expanded clones were found on average in CD8+ T cells than in CD4+ T cells. In the 0.1-3.0 mg/kg groups, partial responders were among the patients with the lowest normalized peripheral clonal expansion, particularly in CD8+ T cells.

CDR1 and CDR2 are drawn from the germline V gene (reference sequence): SEHNR, FQNEAQ. The CDR3 spans 14 residues, from the cysteine through the phenylalanine. Just the 42-base CDR3 DNA is kept, in frame starting at base 1. V loses 1 base, J loses 1 base, and the germline ends lie 7 bases apart. Recombination joined TRBV7-9 with TRBJ2-5; a confident D gene designation cannot be given. This specimen was CD4+ or CD8+ T cells sorted from blood, taken in a trial of the OX40 agonist ivuxolimab. The receptor was derived from an adult with an advanced solid tumor such as melanoma, head and neck, liver or kidney cancer. The CDR3 sequence is CASSLGLVQETQYF. The sequence in DNA is TGTGCCAGCAGCTTAGGATTAGTCCAAGAGACCCAGTACTTC.